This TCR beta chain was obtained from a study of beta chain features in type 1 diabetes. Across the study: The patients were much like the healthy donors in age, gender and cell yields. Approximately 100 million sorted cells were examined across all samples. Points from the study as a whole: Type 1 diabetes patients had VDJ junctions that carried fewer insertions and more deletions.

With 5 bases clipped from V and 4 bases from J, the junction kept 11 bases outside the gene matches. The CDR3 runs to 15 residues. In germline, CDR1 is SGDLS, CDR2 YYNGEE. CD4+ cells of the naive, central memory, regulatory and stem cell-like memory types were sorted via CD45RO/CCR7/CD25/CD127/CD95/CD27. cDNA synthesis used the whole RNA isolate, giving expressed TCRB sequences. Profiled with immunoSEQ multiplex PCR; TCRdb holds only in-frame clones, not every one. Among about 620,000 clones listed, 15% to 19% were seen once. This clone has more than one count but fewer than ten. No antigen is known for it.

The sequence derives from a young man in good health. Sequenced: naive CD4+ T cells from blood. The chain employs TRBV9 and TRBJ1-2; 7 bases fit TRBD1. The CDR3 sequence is CASRMGGGQGYGYTF. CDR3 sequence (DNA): TGTGCCAGCAGAATGGGAGGGGGCCAAGGCTATGGCTACACCTTC.